A single sample gave rise to the 25 T cell receptor beta chains below, sequenced in a study of blood T cell repertoires in COVID-19. Profiled with immunoSEQ multiplex PCR; TCRdb holds only in-frame clones, not every one. The sample has 150,000 to 200,000 clones, about 87% seen once. Sequenced sample: peripheral blood. The receptors were sampled from a man between 60 and 75 years old with acute or convalescent COVID-19.

The V call is TRBV2, the J call TRBJ1-5; 7 bases fit TRBD1. The germline CDR1 and CDR2 sequences are SNHLY and FYNNEI. Unmatched junction bases numbered 7, after V lost 6 bases and J lost 2 bases. The CDR3 has 15 residues. The CDR3 DNA reads as TGTGCCAGCAGAGCAGGGGGACGAGGCAATCAGCCCCAGCATTTT. Its protein product is CASRAGGRGNQPQHF.

V and J are TRBV2 and TRBJ2-1, with 8 nucleotides matching TRBD2. Germline V gene lookup returns CDR1 SNHLY and CDR2 FYNNEI. V trimming: 6 bases; J trimming: 6 bases; junction bases outside the gene matches: 19. The CDR3 runs to 18 residues. CDR3 protein: CASRLLAGGRSGFNEQFF. In DNA form, the CDR3 reads TGTGCCAGCAGGTTACTCGCGGGGGGCCGGTCTGGGTTCAATGAGCAGTTCTTC.

The chain recombines TRBV5-6 with TRBJ2-3; TRBD1 matches at 10 bases. J lost 1 base, V lost 4 bases, and 3 bases had no gene match. In germline, CDR1 is SGHDT, CDR2 YYEEEE. The CDR3 has 15 residues. The CDR3 bases are TGTGCCAGCAGCCCGGGGACAGGGGGCACAGATACGCAGTATTTT. It specifies CASSPGTGGTDTQYF.

This clone was seen just once. This chain connects TRBV27 to TRBJ1-2; weak D call: TRBD1 (5 bases). The germline V gene encodes CDR1 MNHEY and CDR2 SMNVEV (reference sequence). The V gene lost 3 bases and the J gene lost 0 bases, with 20 bases spanning the gap. CDR3 length equals 18 residues. CDR3: CASSFLDKTARPNYGYTF. As DNA, the CDR3 is TGTGCCAGCAGTTTCCTGGATAAGACAGCGAGACCTAACTATGGCTACACCTTC.

The chain joins TRBV5-1 to TRBJ2-3, with D perhaps matching TRBD1 (6 bases). Trimming pared 1 base from V and 2 bases from J, leaving 8 bases between. The germline V gene has CDR1 SGHRS and CDR2 YFSETQ. This CDR3 has 14 residues. CDR3 region: CASSLRGFTDTQYF. Here the CDR3 DNA reads TGCGCCAGCAGCTTGAGGGGGTTCACAGATACGCAGTATTTT.

This sequence joins TRBV2 and TRBJ2-5, with a possible D match to TRBD1 (6 bases). This CDR3 has 12 amino acids. The V gene's germline CDR1 is SNHLY and CDR2 FYNNEI. V was shortened by 11 bases and J by 4 bases, with 14 bases between the two germline ends. CDR3 in DNA: TGTGCCGGATCAGGGGTTCGAGAGACCCAGTACTTC. Translated: CAGSGVRETQYF.

This sequence joins TRBV2 and TRBJ2-5, with D perhaps matching TRBD1 (5 bases). Trimming pared 11 bases from V and 4 bases from J, leaving 11 bases between. The CDR3 loop spans 11 amino acids. Germline lookup yields CDR1 SNHLY and CDR2 FYNNEI. DNA for the CDR3: TGTGCCGGGGCGTTAACAGAGACCCAGTACTTC. This translates into CAGALTETQYF.

This chain joins TRBV19 and TRBJ2-1; 8 bases are a match to TRBD1. The V and J ends lost 5 bases and 0 bases, in that order; junction bases with no gene match: 3. This CDR3 is built from 15 residues. CDR1 LNHDA and CDR2 SQIVND come from the germline V gene (reference sequence). CDR3 DNA sequence: TGTGCCAGTAGTTGGGACAGGAGCTCCTACAATGAGCAGTTCTTC. Translating gives CASSWDRSSYNEQFF.

The chain recombines TRBV15 with TRBJ2-3; a possible D gene is TRBD1 (5 bases). There are 16 residues in the CDR3. Germline lookup yields CDR1 LNHNV and CDR2 YYDKDF (reference sequence). V was shortened by 1 base and J by 2 bases, with 13 bases between the two germline ends. As DNA, the CDR3 is TGTGCCACCAGCAGAGGGGGCGCGAGAAACACAGATACGCAGTATTTT. Translated, it gives CATSRGGARNTDTQYF. Combining the CDR3 with reference TRBV15 and TRBJ2-3 gives the whole variable domain DAMVIQNPRYQVTQFGKPVTLSCSQTLNHNVMYWYQQKSSQAPKLLFHYYDKDFNNEADTPDNFQSRRPNTSFCFLDIRSPGLGDTAMYLCATSRGGARNTDTQYFGPGTRLTVL.

The chain has TRBV6-5 and TRBJ1-3, with D perhaps TRBD1 (6 bases). The germline CDR1 and CDR2 sequences are MNHEY and SVGAGI. The V gene lost 6 bases and the J gene lost 2 bases, with 14 bases spanning the gap. The CDR3 spans 15 residues. Here the CDR3 reads CASSRQEGPGNTIYF. The CDR3, as DNA: TGTGCCAGCAGCCGACAGGAAGGCCCTGGAAACACCATATATTTT.

The chain couples TRBV5-4 to TRBJ2-7; 10 bases agree with TRBD2. V gave up 4 bases and J gave up 4 bases; unmatched junction bases: 11. CDR3 size: 16 residues. The germline V gene encodes CDR1 SGHNT and CDR2 YYREEE (reference sequence). The CDR3 DNA reads as TGTGCCAGCAGCAGGGGCTCTAGCGGGAGAAGGTACGAGCAGTACTTC. Amino acid sequence: CASSRGSSGRRYEQYF.

The chain has TRBV25-1 and TRBJ2-7, with 7 bases matching TRBD1. The CDR3 totals 15 residues. Trimming at V came to 3 bases and at J to 2 bases, leaving 7 bases not matched to a gene. Germline V gene data show CDR1 as MGHDK and CDR2 as SYGVNS. This CDR3 reads CASSDPGTEAYEQYF. DNA for the CDR3: TGTGCCAGCAGTGACCCCGGGACAGAAGCCTACGAGCAGTACTTC.

The chain links TRBV11-3 to TRBJ2-1; 9 positions agree with TRBD2. The CDR3 sequence is 13 residues long. J was trimmed by 10 bases and V by 4 bases; bases with no gene match: 5. Germline CDR1 and CDR2: SGHNT and YENEEA. The CDR3 bases are TGTGCCAGCAGCTCGGGACTAGCAAGCGAGCAGTTCTTC. Translation gives CASSSGLASEQFF.

This clone was observed a single time. The CDR3: CASSGGGNTIYF. The DNA of the CDR3 is TGTGCCAGTAGTGGAGGGGGAAACACCATATATTTT. The chain employs TRBV19 and TRBJ1-3; D gene ambiguous. V dropped 5 bases and J dropped 4 bases, with 6 bases sitting between them. This CDR3 spans 12 amino acids. The V gene's germline CDR1 is LNHDA and CDR2 SQIVND (reference sequence).

The CDR3 spells CASSLPGQVDYGYTF. CDR3 DNA sequence: TGTGCCAGCAGCTTGCCGGGACAGGTTGACTATGGCTACACCTTC. The chain is built from TRBV5-6 and TRBJ1-2; TRBD1 aligns across 8 bases. The V gene's germline CDR1 is SGHDT and CDR2 YYEEEE. This CDR3 contains 15 residues. The trim removed 1 base at V and 3 bases at J, leaving 5 bases unmatched. The variable domain in full, with the rest retrieved from reference TRBV5-6 and TRBJ1-2, is DAGVTQSPTHLIKTRGQQVTLRCSPKSGHDTVSWYQQALGQGPQFIFQYYEEEERQRGNFPDRFSGHQFPNYSSELNVNALLLGDSALYLCASSLPGQVDYGYTFGSGTRLTVV.

This clone showed up just once. The rearrangement uses TRBV11-3 and TRBJ2-1; no clear D. The ends were cut back, 5 bases at V and 0 bases at J, with 11 bases in the middle. The CDR3 loop spans 15 amino acids. Per the germline V gene, CDR1 is SGHNT and CDR2 is YENEEA. CDR3 region: CASSRGPSSYNEQFF. DNA of the CDR3: TGTGCCAGCAGCCGCGGCCCGAGCTCCTACAATGAGCAGTTCTTC.

The rearrangement links TRBV11-2 to TRBJ1-3; 7 bases are shared with TRBD1. Germline values: CDR1 SGHAT, CDR2 FQNNGV. V was clipped by 4 bases and J by 4 bases; unmatched bases: 7. The CDR3 length is 15 residues. Here the CDR3 reads CASSSPTGMGNTIYF. In DNA form, the CDR3 reads TGTGCCAGCAGCTCTCCGACAGGGATGGGAAACACCATATATTTT.

This rearrangement joins TRBV30 to TRBJ2-1; possibly TRBD2 for D (6 bases). CDR3 size: 15 residues. Germline CDR1 and CDR2: GTSNPN and SVGIG (reference sequence). The germline V and J ends were trimmed by 2 bases and 7 bases, with 18 bases remaining between them. CDR3 nucleotide sequence: TGTGCCTGGAGTAAGATTGGACTAATTTTAAATGAGCAGTTCTTC. Translating gives CAWSKIGLILNEQFF.

This chain links TRBV9 with TRBJ2-5; tentative D call: TRBD2 (5 bases). The CDR3 has 16 amino acids. Germline values: CDR1 SGDLS, CDR2 YYNGEE. With 0 bases removed from V and 5 bases from J, the gap between germline ends came to 17 bases. The CDR3, as DNA: TGTGCCAGCAGCGTAGAGGCTAGCCCAACTTTGGAGACCCAGTACTTC. Amino acids: CASSVEASPTLETQYF.

V is TRBV5-4 and J is TRBJ2-1; 8 nucleotides line up with TRBD1. This CDR3 is built from 15 residues. V lost 3 bases, J lost 4 bases, and 6 bases stayed unmatched. CDR1 SGHNT and CDR2 YYREEE come from the germline V gene (reference sequence). CDR3 sequence: CASSSGQEPYNEQFF. The DNA for the CDR3 is TGTGCCAGCAGCTCGGGACAGGAGCCTTACAATGAGCAGTTCTTC.

The chain uses TRBV7-3 and TRBJ2-5, with 10 bases fitting TRBD2. The CDR3 covers 15 residues. Germline lookup yields CDR1 SGHTA and CDR2 FQGTGA. J gave up 2 bases and V 5 bases, and 5 bases lay outside the gene matches. Here the CDR3 DNA reads TGTGCCAGCAGCGTAAGCGGGGGGGATCAAGAGACCCAGTACTTC. This codes for CASSVSGGDQETQYF.

The chain links TRBV6-5 to TRBJ1-4, with a weak D call TRBD1 (5 bases). The CDR3 contains 14 residues. Trimming shortened V by 4 bases and J by 10 bases, and 16 bases separated the two germline ends. Germline loops: CDR1 MNHEY, CDR2 SVGAGI. The CDR3 protein is CASSSRGAGGKLFF. Written as DNA, the CDR3 is TGTGCCAGCAGTTCCCGCGGGGCTGGGGGAAAACTGTTTTTT.

The chain links TRBV19 to TRBJ2-2, with 8 bases lining up with TRBD1. CDR3 length: 15 amino acids. V shed 3 bases and J 2 bases; nucleotides not matched to a gene: 2. Looked up from germline, CDR1 is LNHDA and CDR2 is SQIVND (reference sequence). The CDR3 protein is CASSITGGNTGELFF. DNA of the CDR3: TGTGCCAGTAGTATTACAGGGGGAAACACCGGGGAGCTGTTTTTT.

V is TRBV9 and J is TRBJ2-1; 11 bases are shared with TRBD2. V gave up 2 bases and J gave up 9 bases; unmatched junction bases: 7. CDR3 length: 15 amino acids. Germline V gives CDR1 SGDLS, CDR2 YYNGEE. The CDR3 region has the DNA TGTGCCAGCAGCGTTAGCGGGAGGGCCGGGGTTGAGCAGTTCTTC. Its translation: CASSVSGRAGVEQFF.

The CDR3 here is CASSLGFMRGEYYGYTF. The CDR3 region has the DNA TGTGCCAGCAGCTTGGGTTTCATGCGGGGGGAGTACTATGGCTACACCTTC. J is TRBJ1-2 and V is TRBV7-7, with D perhaps matching TRBD1 (5 bases). The CDR3 loop spans 17 amino acids. The V end was cut by 3 bases, the J end by 3 bases, with 20 bases between. Germline V gene lookup returns CDR1 SSHAT and CDR2 FNYEAQ (reference sequence).